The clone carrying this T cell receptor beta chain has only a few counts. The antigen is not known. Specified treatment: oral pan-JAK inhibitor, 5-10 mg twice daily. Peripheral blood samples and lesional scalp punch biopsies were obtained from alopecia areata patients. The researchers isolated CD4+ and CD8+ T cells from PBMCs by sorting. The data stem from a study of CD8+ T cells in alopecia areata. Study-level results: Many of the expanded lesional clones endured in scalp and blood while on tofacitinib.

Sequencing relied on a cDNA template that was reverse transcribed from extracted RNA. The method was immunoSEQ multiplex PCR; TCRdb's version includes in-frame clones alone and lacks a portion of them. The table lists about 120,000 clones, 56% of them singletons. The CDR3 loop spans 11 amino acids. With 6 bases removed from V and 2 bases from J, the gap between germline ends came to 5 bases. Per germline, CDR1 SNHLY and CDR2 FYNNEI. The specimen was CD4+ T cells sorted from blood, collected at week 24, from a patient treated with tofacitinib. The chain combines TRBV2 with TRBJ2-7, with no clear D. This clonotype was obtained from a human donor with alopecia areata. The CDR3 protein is CASSRTYEQYF. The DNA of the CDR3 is TGTGCCAGCAGCCGAACCTACGAGCAGTACTTC.